The 29 T cell receptor beta chains reported below all come from one sample, sequenced in a study of shared clonotypes between healthy human individuals. The data were produced by immunoSEQ multiplex PCR, yet TCRdb's version contains in-frame clones alone and is incomplete. The repertoire holds hundreds of thousands of clones, less than 80% seen once, with 13% in the top ten. Sequenced input: PBMCs. Every receptor here comes from a middle-aged woman in good health. Some clones in this sample may be carry-over from other donors' samples.

The table lists this clone with a count of one. This chain links TRBV2 with TRBJ2-1; D not resolved. The CDR3 length is 15 residues. Trimming cost V 6 bases and J 0 bases, with 12 bases left between them. Germline assignment: CDR1 SNHLY and CDR2 FYNNEI. Written as DNA, the CDR3 is TGTGCCAGCAGCGCCTACCAAAGCTCCTACAATGAGCAGTTCTTC. Its protein product is CASSAYQSSYNEQFF.

The chain has TRBV27 and TRBJ2-7; D gene uncertain. V gave up 5 bases and J gave up 9 bases, with 17 bases separating them. This CDR3 has 13 residues. Germline assignment: CDR1 MNHEY and CDR2 SMNVEV (reference sequence). The CDR3 reads CASSKTDRLVQYF. The CDR3, as DNA: TGTGCCAGCAGTAAAACGGACCGCCTGGTGCAGTACTTC.

At least ten counts were recorded for this clone. This sequence joins TRBV7-8 and TRBJ1-1, with 7 positions matching TRBD1. Germline V lookup: CDR1 SGHVS, CDR2 FQNEAQ. The V gene end was trimmed by 3 bases and the J gene end by 2 bases; junction bases not matched to a gene: 9. The CDR3 is made up of 16 amino acids. In DNA, the CDR3 is TGTGCCAGCAGCTTTGGGACAGCCGCCGGAAACACTGAAGCTTTCTTT. Amino acid sequence: CASSFGTAAGNTEAFF. Looking up the rest from reference TRBV7-8 and TRBJ1-1 gives the full variable domain: GAGVSQSPRYKVAKRGQDVALRCDPISGHVSLFWYQQALGQGPEFLTYFQNEAQLDKSGLPSDRFFAERPEGSVSTLKIQRTQQEDSAVYLCASSFGTAAGNTEAFFGQGTRLTVV.

The chain recombines TRBV7-3 with TRBJ2-2; 8 bases match TRBD2. V lost 1 base, J lost 7 bases, and 5 bases stayed unmatched. This CDR3 has 15 residues. The germline gives CDR1 SGHTA, CDR2 FQGTGA. The CDR3 region has the DNA TGTGCCAGCAGCTTAAGTGCGGGAGGTGTCGGGGAGCTGTTTTTT. Encoded protein: CASSLSAGGVGELFF. The full variable domain, its missing parts supplied by reference TRBV7-3 and TRBJ2-2, is GAGVSQTPSNKVTEKGKYVELRCDPISGHTALYWYRQSLGQGPEFLIYFQGTGAADDSGLPNDRFFAVRPEGSVSTLKIQRTERGDSAVYLCASSLSAGGVGELFFGEGSRLTVL.

The CDR3 spells CSVEDVGGREYGYTF. In DNA, the CDR3 is TGCAGCGTTGAAGATGTGGGGGGGCGCGAATATGGCTACACCTTC. This chain joins TRBV29-1 and TRBJ1-2; a possible D gene is TRBD1 (6 bases). CDR3 length: 15 residues. The germline gives CDR1 SQVTM, CDR2 ANQGSEA. V dropped 0 bases and J dropped 5 bases, with 16 bases sitting between them.

The J gene is TRBJ2-1, the V gene TRBV6-4; D is tentatively TRBD1 or TRBD2 (5 bases each). CDR1 and CDR2 (germline): MRHNA, SNTAGT. The CDR3 extends over 14 amino acids. V lost 2 bases to trimming and J lost 3 bases, with 8 bases between them. The CDR3 DNA reads as TGTGCCAGCAGTGACAGGGGAGACTACAATGAGCAGTTCTTC. Protein: CASSDRGDYNEQFF.

The chain joins TRBV28 to TRBJ1-2; 7 bases fit TRBD1. CDR1 and CDR2 (germline): MDHEN, SYDVKM. The J segment lost 1 base and the V segment lost 5 bases, leaving 10 bases of the junction unmatched. The CDR3 has 16 amino acids. CDR3 in DNA: TGTGCCAGCAGTGTGCTTTCAGGGGGTGGTAACTATGGCTACACCTTC. It yields the protein CASSVLSGGGNYGYTF.

This chain connects TRBV7-2 to TRBJ1-5; D gene unclear. The CDR3 loop spans 14 amino acids. Germline V gives CDR1 SGHTA, CDR2 FQGNSA. V was pared by 0 bases and J by 7 bases, with 10 bases between. This CDR3 is CASSLAGILQPQHF. Here the CDR3 DNA reads TGTGCCAGCAGCTTAGCAGGGATCCTCCAGCCCCAGCATTTT. The complete variable domain, with remaining parts taken from reference TRBV7-2 and TRBJ1-5, reads GAGVSQSPSNKVTEKGKDVELRCDPISGHTALYWYRQSLGQGLEFLIYFQGNSAPDKSGLPSDRFSAERTGGSVSTLTIQRTQQEDSAVYLCASSLAGILQPQHFGDGTRLSIL.

DNA for the CDR3: TGCGCCAGCACCGGGACAGTAGGAGAAAAACTGTTTTTT. This codes for CASTGTVGEKLFF. V is TRBV5-1 and J is TRBJ1-4; 7 positions agree with TRBD1. Germline lookup yields CDR1 SGHRS and CDR2 YFSETQ. V was clipped by 6 bases and J by 8 bases; unmatched bases: 7. The CDR3 totals 13 residues. Supplemented by reference TRBV5-1 and TRBJ1-4, the full variable domain reads KAGVTQTPRYLIKTRGQQVTLSCSPISGHRSVSWYQQTPGQGLQFLFEYFSETQRNKGNFPGRFSGRQFSNSRSEMNVSTLELGDSALYLCASTGTVGEKLFFGSGTQLSVL.

The chain recombines TRBV6-5 with TRBJ1-1; D might be TRBD1 (6 bases). The V end was cut by 8 bases, the J end by 0 bases, with 10 bases between. The germline V gene encodes CDR1 MNHEY and CDR2 SVGAGI. The CDR3 has 13 amino acids. CDR3 sequence (DNA): TGTGCCAGCCTGGACAGTCTGAACACTGAAGCTTTCTTT. Its protein product is CASLDSLNTEAFF.

The V gene is TRBV7-8, the J gene TRBJ1-1; D call uncertain. Trimming left V 5 bases short and J 12 bases short, with 25 bases between. This CDR3 contains 15 residues. Germline V gene lookup returns CDR1 SGHVS and CDR2 FQNEAQ. Written as DNA, the CDR3 is TGTGCCAGCAGCCCTTCCACTTCACGAGTTGAGTGGTCTTTCTTT. This gives the protein CASSPSTSRVEWSFF. Drawing the rest from reference TRBV7-8 and TRBJ1-1, the complete variable domain is GAGVSQSPRYKVAKRGQDVALRCDPISGHVSLFWYQQALGQGPEFLTYFQNEAQLDKSGLPSDRFFAERPEGSVSTLKIQRTQQEDSAVYLCASSPSTSRVEWSFFGQGTRLTVV.

CDR3 sequence reads: CASSLGVLNTGELFF. In DNA, the CDR3 is TGTGCCAGCAGCTTAGGGGTCTTGAACACCGGGGAGCTGTTTTTT. The chain is built from TRBV7-2 and TRBJ2-2; unclear D gene. The CDR3 extends over 15 amino acids. Deletions cut 1 base from V and 1 base from J, with 7 bases between. CDR1 and CDR2 from the germline V gene are SGHTA and FQGNSA.

To note about this clone: The same CDR3 also results from other DNA sequences found in this sample. This sequence joins TRBV7-9 and TRBJ2-3, with D tentatively TRBD1 or TRBD2 (5 bases each). The CDR3 has 16 amino acids. Trimming shortened V by 5 bases and J by 11 bases, and 26 bases separated the two germline ends. Per the germline V gene, CDR1 is SEHNR and CDR2 is FQNEAQ (reference sequence). This CDR3 reads CASSLGQGVQLKVQYF. The CDR3 DNA sequence: TGTGCCAGCAGCCTGGGGCAGGGAGTCCAATTAAAGGTGCAGTATTTT.

This clone was recorded once. Different DNA sequences within this sample yield the same CDR3. This chain joins TRBV27 and TRBJ2-6; possibly TRBD2 for D (6 bases). Germline CDR1 MNHEY, CDR2 SMNVEV (reference sequence). The ends were cut back, 5 bases at V and 2 bases at J, with 22 bases in the middle. The CDR3 runs to 19 residues. The CDR3 spells CASSPLPNAGSTGANVLTF. The CDR3 DNA is TGTGCCAGCAGTCCCCTACCCAACGCGGGGTCTACTGGGGCCAACGTCCTGACTTTC.

This chain links TRBV19 with TRBJ2-1, with 11 bases matching TRBD2. The length of the CDR3 is 15 residues. With V trimmed by 3 bases and J by 7 bases, 5 bases remained unmatched. The germline V gene has CDR1 LNHDA and CDR2 SQIVND (reference sequence). CDR3 in DNA: TGTGCCAGTAGTATCGTAGCGGGAGGGCAGAATGAGCAGTTCTTC. This translates into CASSIVAGGQNEQFF. Drawing the rest from reference TRBV19 and TRBJ2-1, the complete variable domain is DGGITQSPKYLFRKEGQNVTLSCEQNLNHDAMYWYRQDPGQGLRLIYYSQIVNDFQKGDIAEGYSVSREKKESFPLTVTSAQKNPTAFYLCASSIVAGGQNEQFFGPGTRLTVL.

V gene TRBV27 combines with J gene TRBJ1-1; the D gene is possibly TRBD1 (6 bases). The germline CDR1 and CDR2 sequences are MNHEY and SMNVEV (reference sequence). The CDR3 runs 13 residues. V lost 2 bases and J 6 bases, leaving 10 bases between the germline ends. CDR3 nucleotides: TGTGCCAGCAGTTTAGGGGGCGCGGCTGAAGCTTTCTTT. The encoded protein is CASSLGGAAEAFF.

The sample holds one count of this clone. DNA for the CDR3: TGCGCCAGCAGCGTGCTTGGAGGGGACGATGGCTACACCTTC. Protein sequence: CASSVLGGDDGYTF. The rearrangement joins TRBV5-1 to TRBJ1-2, with a possible D match to TRBD1 (5 bases). Germline V lookup: CDR1 SGHRS, CDR2 YFSETQ. Trimming removed 4 bases from V and 6 bases from J, with 16 bases in between. The CDR3 is made up of 14 amino acids.

The chain couples TRBV7-8 to TRBJ1-1, with D possibly TRBD1 on 6 matching bases. Trimming removed 3 bases from V and 11 bases from J, with 16 bases in between. In germline, CDR1 is SGHVS, CDR2 FQNEAQ. The CDR3 covers 13 residues. For the CDR3, the DNA is TGTGCCAGCAGCTTGCCCGGACAGTCGCAGGCTTTCTTT. It encodes CASSLPGQSQAFF.

The chain links TRBV7-2 to TRBJ2-3; D possibly corresponds to TRBD2 (5 bases). This CDR3 has 18 residues. CDR1 is SGHTA, CDR2 FQGNSA, per germline. Trimming stripped 5 bases from V and 5 bases from J, with 26 bases between. CDR3 DNA: TGTGCCAGCAGCCCTGGCTCCCGGGAAAGAGGGTGGGGAGATACGCAGTATTTT. It is translated as CASSPGSRERGWGDTQYF. Looking up the rest from reference TRBV7-2 and TRBJ2-3 gives the full variable domain: GAGVSQSPSNKVTEKGKDVELRCDPISGHTALYWYRQSLGQGLEFLIYFQGNSAPDKSGLPSDRFSAERTGGSVSTLTIQRTQQEDSAVYLCASSPGSRERGWGDTQYFGPGTRLTVL.

The chain uses TRBV21-1 and TRBJ2-7; whether TRBD2, the table's D call, matches the DNA was not checked. TRBV21-1 is flagged as a pseudogene. This CDR3 region has 14 residues. CDR3 in DNA: TGTGCCAGCGACTGGAGGGCCGGCTCCTACGAGCAGTACTTC. Protein product: CASDWRAGSYEQYF.

The chain combines TRBV18 with TRBJ1-3, with 7 bases matching TRBD1. V shed 6 bases, J shed 4 bases, and the junction held 6 bases outside the gene matches. CDR1 is KGHSH and CDR2 is LQKENI in the germline V gene. The CDR3 is 14 residues long. The CDR3 DNA is TGTGCCAGCTCCCACACAGGGGACGGAAACACCATATATTTT. Translating it yields CASSHTGDGNTIYF.

This clone was seen only once. This chain joins TRBV5-1 and TRBJ2-5; D possibly corresponds to TRBD2 (6 bases). The CDR3 has 13 amino acids. V gave up 5 bases and J gave up 1 base, with 9 bases separating them. Germline loops: CDR1 SGHRS, CDR2 YFSETQ. CDR3 region: CASSRGIQETQYF. The DNA of the CDR3 is TGCGCCAGCAGTCGGGGGATCCAAGAGACCCAGTACTTC.

This chain uses TRBV5-1 with TRBJ1-2; TRBD1 might be the D (5 bases). The CDR3 loop spans 13 amino acids. Germline lookup yields CDR1 SGHRS and CDR2 YFSETQ. With 4 bases removed from V and 1 base from J, the gap between germline ends came to 8 bases. CDR3 loop: CASSQDSNYGYTF. DNA of the CDR3: TGCGCCAGCAGCCAAGACAGTAACTATGGCTACACCTTC.

V is TRBV28 and J is TRBJ2-2; 7 bases line up with TRBD1. Germline V CDR1 and CDR2: MDHEN, SYDVKM. This CDR3 contains 14 residues. The trim removed 6 bases at V and 7 bases at J, leaving 8 bases unmatched. The CDR3 here is CASRPDRERGELFF. The DNA of the CDR3 is TGTGCCAGCAGACCAGACAGGGAGCGCGGGGAGCTGTTTTTT. The full variable domain, completed using reference TRBV28 and TRBJ2-2, is DVKVTQSSRYLVKRTGEKVFLECVQDMDHENMFWYRQDPGLGLRLIYFSYDVKMKEKGDIPEGYSVSREKKERFSLILESASTNQTSMYLCASRPDRERGELFFGEGSRLTVL.

This sequence joins TRBV2 and TRBJ2-5; D tentatively fits TRBD1 or TRBD2 (5 bases each). With the DNA end fitting TRBJ2-7 better, the J assignment may be wrong. The CDR3 is 15 amino acids. CDR1 SNHLY and CDR2 FYNNEI come from the germline V gene. CDR3 sequence (DNA): TGTGCCAGCAGTGAAATCCGGGACGGTCCCTACGAGCAGTACTTC. This sequence encodes CASSEIRDGPYEQYF.

The rearrangement joins TRBV29-1 to TRBJ1-2; no firm D call. Germline CDR1 and CDR2: SQVTM and ANQGSEA. V lost 3 bases and J 4 bases, leaving 12 bases between the germline ends. The CDR3 spans 13 residues. The CDR3 sequence: CSVELQNIYGYTF. The CDR3 DNA reads as TGCAGCGTTGAGTTACAGAATATCTATGGCTACACCTTC.

As for this clone: A much larger clonotype is one base distant, so this may be a read error. Other DNA variants within this sample encode the same CDR3. This chain connects TRBV29-1 to TRBJ2-7; tentatively, D is TRBD2 (6 bases). The CDR3 has 12 amino acids. Per the germline V gene, CDR1 is SQVTM and CDR2 is ANQGSEA. Trimming left V 8 bases short and J 4 bases short, with 15 bases between. The CDR3 DNA reads as TGCAGCCCCCGAGGAGGGCGGTACGAGCAGTACTTC. It codes for CSPRGGRYEQYF.

There are a few counts of this clone. The V gene is TRBV5-3, the J gene TRBJ2-1, with D tentatively TRBD2 (6 bases). TRBV5-3 is marked as an open reading frame, function uncertain. CDR3 length: 16 residues. V was pared by 5 bases and J by 0 bases, with 15 bases between. CDR3 region: CARRFTSRSSYNEQFF. The CDR3 DNA is TGTGCCAGAAGATTTACTAGCCGCAGCTCCTACAATGAGCAGTTCTTC.

This chain links TRBV11-2 with TRBJ2-1, with 8 bases identical to TRBD2. The germline V gene encodes CDR1 SGHAT and CDR2 FQNNGV. V lost 4 bases to trimming and J lost 7 bases; unmatched junction nucleotides: 6. The CDR3 length is 14 residues. The CDR3: CASSSGTSMNEQFF. In DNA, the CDR3 is TGTGCCAGCAGCTCCGGGACTAGTATGAATGAGCAGTTCTTC.